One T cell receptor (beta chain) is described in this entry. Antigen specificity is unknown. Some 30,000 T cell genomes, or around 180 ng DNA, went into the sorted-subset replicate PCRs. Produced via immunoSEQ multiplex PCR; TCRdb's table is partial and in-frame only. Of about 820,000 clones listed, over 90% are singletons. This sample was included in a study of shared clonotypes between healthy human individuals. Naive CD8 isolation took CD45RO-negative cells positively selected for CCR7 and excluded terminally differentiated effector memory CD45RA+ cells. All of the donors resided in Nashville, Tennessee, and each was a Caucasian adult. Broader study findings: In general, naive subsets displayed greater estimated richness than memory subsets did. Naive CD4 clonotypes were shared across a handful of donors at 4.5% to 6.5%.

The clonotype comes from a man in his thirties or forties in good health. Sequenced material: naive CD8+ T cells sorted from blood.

Here the CDR3 reads CASSYPGLTASYNEQFF. In DNA form, the CDR3 reads TGTGCCAGCAGCTATCCGGGACTTACGGCCTCCTACAATGAGCAGTTCTTC. This chain uses TRBV11-2 with TRBJ2-1; tentative D call: TRBD2 (6 bases). The V gene lost 4 bases and the J gene lost 0 bases, with 16 bases spanning the gap. CDR1 and CDR2 from the germline V gene are SGHAT and FQNNGV. This CDR3 has 17 residues.